One and the same sample provided the 4 T cell receptor beta chains below, sequenced in a study of human T cells and chemical hapten exposure. One entry per CDR3 protein, called by TCRdb with MiXCR from the RACE reads. The sample has about 350,000 distinct CDR3 sequences, roughly 6% seen once. Time point of the sample: pre-sensitization, week 0. Treatment described: therapeutic diphenylcyclopropenone sensitization with weekly scalp DPC. This sample comprised whole blood, obtained in connection with sensitization to the hapten diphenylcyclopropenone (DPC). These receptors were obtained from a woman between 18 and 29 years old with alopecia areata. Some clones in this sample may be carry-over from other donors' samples.

This clonotype showed up just a few times. The chain joins TRBV6-5 to TRBJ2-1; a weak D match, TRBD2 (5 bases). Germline lookup yields CDR1 MNHEY and CDR2 SVGAGI. V shed 5 bases and J shed 3 bases, with 8 bases lying between them. The CDR3 length is 13 residues. The CDR3 protein is CASSVGNYNEQFF. The CDR3, as DNA: TGTGCCAGCAGTGTCGGGAACTACAATGAGCAGTTCTTC.

The chain employs TRBV7-2 and TRBJ2-5, with a possible D match to TRBD1 (5 bases). The ends were cut back, 0 bases at V and 7 bases at J, with 15 bases in the middle. CDR1 is SGHTA, CDR2 FQGNSA, per germline. CDR3 size: 15 residues. This CDR3 reads CASSLASGRARTQYF. CDR3 coding DNA: TGTGCCAGCAGCTTAGCGTCGGGCAGGGCCCGGACCCAGTACTTC.

This clonotype was detected a few times. The CDR3 here is CASSPPGQGFHEQYF. The CDR3 DNA reads as TGTGCCAGCAGTCCTCCGGGACAGGGTTTCCACGAGCAGTACTTC. The chain uses TRBV28 and TRBJ2-7; 9 bases are a match to TRBD1. The CDR3 length is 15 residues. J gave up 5 bases and V 5 bases, and 10 bases lay outside the gene matches. Germline V CDR1 and CDR2: MDHEN, SYDVKM.

This clonotype came up many times. The chain carries TRBV7-2 and TRBJ2-3, with no clear D. The CDR3 sequence is 10 residues long. The germline CDR1 and CDR2 sequences are SGHTA and FQGNSA. Trimming took off 1 base at V and 8 bases at J, with 1 base between the two ends. The chain's CDR3 is CASSLGTQYF. The CDR3 DNA sequence: TGTGCCAGCAGCTTAGGTACGCAGTATTTT.